This record looks at one T cell receptor (beta chain) sequence and its context. Germline CDR1 is MNHEY and CDR2 is SMNVEV (reference sequence). Deletions cut 10 bases from V and 0 bases from J, with 13 bases between. The CDR3 covers 13 residues. The protocol was immunoSEQ multiplex PCR, while the TCRdb copy is restricted to in-frame clones and leaves out a portion. In the table there are some 65,000 clones, around 86% of which are singletons. This sample was taken from a study of PD-L1 blockade in urothelial cancer. Study details: T cell content in blood samples showed a median of around 140,000.

Time point defined: pretreatment peripheral blood. The receptor was derived from an older man with urothelial cancer. The rearrangement joins TRBV27 to TRBJ2-7, with a weak D call TRBD1 (6 bases). The source material was PBMCs, sampled around atezolizumab (anti-PD-L1) treatment. CDR3 sequence (DNA): TGTGCCACCAAGGGACATCCCTCCTACGAGCAGTACTTC. Protein product: CATKGHPSYEQYF.